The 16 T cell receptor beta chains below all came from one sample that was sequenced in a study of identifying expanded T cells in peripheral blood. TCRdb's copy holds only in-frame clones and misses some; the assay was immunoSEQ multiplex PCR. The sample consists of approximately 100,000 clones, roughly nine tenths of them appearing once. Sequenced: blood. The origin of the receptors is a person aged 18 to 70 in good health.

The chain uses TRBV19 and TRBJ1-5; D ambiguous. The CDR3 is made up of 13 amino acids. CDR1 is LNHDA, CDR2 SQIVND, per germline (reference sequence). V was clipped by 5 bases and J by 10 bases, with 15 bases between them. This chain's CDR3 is CASSPLPSSPQHF. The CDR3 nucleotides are TGTGCCAGTAGTCCCCTCCCTAGCAGCCCCCAGCATTTT.

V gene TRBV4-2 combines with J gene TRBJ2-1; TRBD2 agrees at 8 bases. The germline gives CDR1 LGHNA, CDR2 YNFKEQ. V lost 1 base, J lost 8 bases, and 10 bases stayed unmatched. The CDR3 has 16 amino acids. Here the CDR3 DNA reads TGTGCCAGCAGCCAAGGCAGTAGCGGGGATGTAGATGAGCAGTTCTTC. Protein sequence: CASSQGSSGDVDEQFF.

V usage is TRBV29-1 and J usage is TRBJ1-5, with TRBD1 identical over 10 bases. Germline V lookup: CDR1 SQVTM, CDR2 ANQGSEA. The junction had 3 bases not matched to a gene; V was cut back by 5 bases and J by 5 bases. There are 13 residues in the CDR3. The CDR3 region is CSVSGQGDQPQHF. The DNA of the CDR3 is TGCAGCGTTTCTGGACAGGGGGATCAGCCCCAGCATTTT.

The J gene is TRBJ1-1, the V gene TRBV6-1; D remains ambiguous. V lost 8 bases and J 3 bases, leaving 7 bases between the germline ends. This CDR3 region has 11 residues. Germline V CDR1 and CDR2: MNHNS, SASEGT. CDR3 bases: TGTGCCAGCGTAGGCGACACTGAAGCTTTCTTT. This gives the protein CASVGDTEAFF.

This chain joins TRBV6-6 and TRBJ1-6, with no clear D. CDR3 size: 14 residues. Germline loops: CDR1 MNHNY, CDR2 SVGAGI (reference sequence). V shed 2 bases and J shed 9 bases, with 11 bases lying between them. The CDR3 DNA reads TGTGCCAGCAGTTACGTGGGAACGACTTCACCCCTCCACTTT. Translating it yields CASSYVGTTSPLHF.

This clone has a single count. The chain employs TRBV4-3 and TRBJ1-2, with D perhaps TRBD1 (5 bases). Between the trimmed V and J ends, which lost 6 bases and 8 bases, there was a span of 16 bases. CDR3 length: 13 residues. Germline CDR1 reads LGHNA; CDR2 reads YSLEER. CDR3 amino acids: CASSQGQGGGYTF. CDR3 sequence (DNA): TGCGCCAGCAGTCAGGGCCAGGGTGGCGGCTACACCTTC.

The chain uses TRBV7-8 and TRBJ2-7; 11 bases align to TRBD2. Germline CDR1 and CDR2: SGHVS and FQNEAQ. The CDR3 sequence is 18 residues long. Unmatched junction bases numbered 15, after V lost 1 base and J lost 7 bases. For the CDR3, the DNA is TGTGCCAGCAGCTTAGAGGTAGCGGGGGGGCGGCGAGGAAGGGAGCAGTACTTC. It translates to CASSLEVAGGRRGREQYF.

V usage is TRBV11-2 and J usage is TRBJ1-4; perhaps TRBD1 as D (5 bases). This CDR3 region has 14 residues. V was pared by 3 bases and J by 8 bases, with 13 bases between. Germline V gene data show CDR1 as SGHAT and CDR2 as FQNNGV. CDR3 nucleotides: TGTGCCAGCAGCTTGGACAACGAAGAGGAAAAACTGTTTTTT. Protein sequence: CASSLDNEEEKLFF.

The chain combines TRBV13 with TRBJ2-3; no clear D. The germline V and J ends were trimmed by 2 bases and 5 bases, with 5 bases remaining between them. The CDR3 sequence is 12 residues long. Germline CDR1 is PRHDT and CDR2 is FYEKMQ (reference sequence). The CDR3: CASSLSIDTQYF. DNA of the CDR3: TGTGCCAGCAGCTTATCAATAGATACGCAGTATTTT. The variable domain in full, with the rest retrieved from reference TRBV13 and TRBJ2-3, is AAGVIQSPRHLIKEKRETATLKCYPIPRHDTVYWYQQGPGQDPQFLISFYEKMQSDKGSIPDRFSAQQFSDYHSELNMSSLELGDSALYFCASSLSIDTQYFGPGTRLTVL.

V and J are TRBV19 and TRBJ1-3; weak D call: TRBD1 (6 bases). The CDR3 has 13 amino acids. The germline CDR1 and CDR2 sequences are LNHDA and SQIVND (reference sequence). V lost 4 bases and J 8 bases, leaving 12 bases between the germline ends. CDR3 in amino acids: CASSTQGADTIYF. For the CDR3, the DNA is TGTGCCAGTAGTACACAGGGAGCGGACACCATATATTTT.

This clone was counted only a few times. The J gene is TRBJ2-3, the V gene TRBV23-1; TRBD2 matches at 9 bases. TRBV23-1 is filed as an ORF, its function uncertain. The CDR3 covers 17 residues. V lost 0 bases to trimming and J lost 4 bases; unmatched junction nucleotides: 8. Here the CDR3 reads CASSQSRAGGLPDTQYF. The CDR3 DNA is TGCGCCAGCAGTCAATCCCGCGCGGGGGGGCTCCCAGATACGCAGTATTTT.

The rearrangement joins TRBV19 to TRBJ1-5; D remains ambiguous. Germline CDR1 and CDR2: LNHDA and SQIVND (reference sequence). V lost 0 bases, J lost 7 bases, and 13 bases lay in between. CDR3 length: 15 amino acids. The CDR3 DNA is TGTGCCAGTAGTATAGATGGCAGTTTTGGACAGCCCCAGCATTTT. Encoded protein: CASSIDGSFGQPQHF.

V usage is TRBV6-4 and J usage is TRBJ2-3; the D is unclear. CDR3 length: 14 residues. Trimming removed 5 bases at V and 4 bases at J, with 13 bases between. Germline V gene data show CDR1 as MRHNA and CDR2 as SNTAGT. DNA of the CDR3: TGTGCCAGCAGTTTAGAAGCCGTGGCAGATACGCAGTATTTT. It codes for CASSLEAVADTQYF.

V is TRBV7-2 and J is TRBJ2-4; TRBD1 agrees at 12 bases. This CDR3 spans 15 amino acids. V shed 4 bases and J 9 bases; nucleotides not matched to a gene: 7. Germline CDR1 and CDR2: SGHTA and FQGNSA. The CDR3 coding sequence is TGTGCCAGCAGCTCCCCGGGACAGGGGGCAAGCATTCAGTACTTC. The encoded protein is CASSSPGQGASIQYF.

CDR3 bases: TGCGCCAGCAGTGCGGGCAGGGTGGACGAGCAGTACTTC. Protein sequence: CASSAGRVDEQYF. The chain recombines TRBV10-2 with TRBJ2-7, with D perhaps TRBD1 (5 bases). The CDR3 contains 13 residues. Germline CDR1 reads WSHSY; CDR2 reads SAAADI. The V end was cut by 4 bases, the J end by 5 bases, with 12 bases between.

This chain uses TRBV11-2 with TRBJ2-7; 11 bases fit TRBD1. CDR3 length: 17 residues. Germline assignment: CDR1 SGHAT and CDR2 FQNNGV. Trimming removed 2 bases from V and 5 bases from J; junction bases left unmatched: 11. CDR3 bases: TGTGCCAGCAGCTTATCCCGCCGGGGGACAGGGGGTAACGAGCAGTACTTC. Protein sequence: CASSLSRRGTGGNEQYF.